This T cell receptor (beta chain) was profiled in a study of beta chain features in type 1 diabetes. Study-level findings and limits: PCR could preferentially amplify shorter templates, alike in patients and controls.

V lost 6 bases, J lost 6 bases, and 14 bases lay in between. The CDR3 has 13 amino acids. Germline V lookup: CDR1 MNHEY, CDR2 SVGAGI. Expressed TCRB transcripts were sequenced because the isolated RNA had all been reverse transcribed beforehand. Profiled with immunoSEQ multiplex PCR; TCRdb holds only in-frame clones, not every one. The repertoire holds 300,000 to 400,000 clones, with around 12% as singletons. Sorted populations were all over 98% pure. This clone was found a few times. What it binds is not known. The sequencing sample was made of naive CD4+ T cells from blood. This chain connects TRBV6-5 to TRBJ1-2, with D possibly TRBD1 on 6 matching bases. The receptor was isolated from a man younger than 35 in good health. CDR3 loop: CASRYRVRDGYTF. CDR3 nucleotides: TGTGCCAGCAGGTACAGGGTCAGGGATGGCTACACCTTC.